Listed below are T cell receptor beta chains from one sample, sequenced in a study of post-analysis software for immune sequencing data. From the PCR reads, TCRdb called clonotypes with MiXCR, one entry per CDR3 protein. The data contain fewer than 850,000 distinct CDR3 sequences, 30% of them seen just once; the ten biggest clones take up around 0.6%. The specimen sequenced was blood. These TCRs come from a girl aged 10 to 17 with multiple sclerosis. The CDR3 runs from the conserved cysteine through the conserved F or W. A D gene is named only where the DNA matches it firmly. Clone size is not always given. Where it is, it says once, few, many or a class for expanded clones.

d_gene,abundance,j_gene,v_gene,CDR3aa,CDR3nt
TRBD1,.,TRBJ2-1,TRBV7-2,CASSRDRGYFETQFF,TGTGCCAGCAGCAGGGACAGGGGGTACTTTGAGACCCAGTTCTTC
TRBD2,few,TRBJ2-3,TRBV20-1,CSGEGPSTDTQYF,TGCAGTGGGGAGGGCCCAAGCACAGATACGCAGTATTTT
.,many,TRBJ2-7,TRBV7-2,CASSRTYEQYF,TGTGCCAGCAGCCGGACCTACGAGCAGTACTTC
TRBD1,few,TRBJ2-5,TRBV5-1,CASSSLGDRVRETQYF,TGCGCCAGCAGCTCCCTCGGGGACAGGGTTAGGGAGACCCAGTACTTC
.,few,TRBJ2-7,TRBV3-1,CASSQDMRGPYEQYF,TGTGCCAGCAGCCAAGATATGAGGGGCCCCTACGAGCAGTACTTC
.,.,TRBJ2-3,TRBV28,CASSWKITDTQYF,TGTGCCAGCAGTTGGAAGATAACAGATACACAGTATTTT
TRBD1,.,TRBJ1-2,TRBV27,CASYKRTGSVYGYTF,TGTGCCAGCTACAAAAGGACAGGGTCAGTCTATGGCTACACCTTC
.,.,TRBJ1-1,TRBV6-6,CASRSLEAFF,TGTGCCAGCAGATCGCTTGAAGCTTTCTTT
TRBD1,.,TRBJ1-1,TRBV5-1,CASSARDRGDGTEAFF,TGCGCCAGCAGCGCAAGGGACAGGGGTGACGGCACTGAAGCTTTCTTT
.,.,TRBJ2-1,TRBV29-1,CSVEGAGWGNEQFF,TGCAGCGTTGAAGGGGCGGGTTGGGGCAATGAGCAGTTCTTC
.,.,TRBJ2-5,TRBV20-1,CSADRDMETQYF,TGCAGTGCTGACCGGGACATGGAGACCCAGTACTTC
.,.,TRBJ2-1,TRBV7-8,CASLPLGHNEQFF,TGTGCCAGCCTCCCGTTGGGGCACAATGAGCAGTTCTTC
.,many,TRBJ2-5,TRBV7-2,CASSQDIVQETQYF,TGTGCCAGCAGCCAAGACATTGTACAAGAGACCCAGTACTTC
.,.,TRBJ2-7,TRBV6-1,CASSARGPYEQYF,TGTGCCAGCAGTGCTAGGGGTCCCTACGAGCAGTACTTC
.,.,TRBJ1-6,TRBV5-6,CASSRGRTFSSYNSPLHF,TGTGCCAGCAGCCGGGGACGGACTTTTAGCTCCTATAATTCACCCCTCCACTTT
.,few,TRBJ2-5,TRBV29-1,CSSDWQETQYF,TGCAGCAGCGACTGGCAAGAGACCCAGTACTTC
.,.,TRBJ1-5,TRBV28,CASSLRGNTNQPQHF,TGTGCCAGCAGTTTAAGGGGGAATACCAATCAGCCCCAGCATTTT
.,many,TRBJ2-1,TRBV7-9,CASSLGSSSYNEQFF,TGTGCCAGCAGCTTAGGATCAAGCTCCTACAATGAGCAGTTCTTC
TRBD1,few,TRBJ2-1,TRBV29-1,CSAFPGQGAREQFF,TGCAGCGCGTTCCCGGGACAGGGGGCGAGGGAGCAGTTCTTC
.,few,TRBJ1-6,TRBV10-3,CATLPFGTANSPLHF,TGTGCCACGCTACCTTTTGGGACGGCAAATTCACCCCTCCACTTT
TRBD1,.,TRBJ2-7,TRBV28,CASRGTVSYGQYF,TGTGCCAGCAGAGGGACAGTCTCCTACGGGCAGTACTTC
.,few,TRBJ1-1,TRBV27,CASGRPLGTEAFF,TGTGCCAGCGGGCGACCGCTGGGCACTGAAGCTTTCTTT
.,.,TRBJ2-1,TRBV4-3,CASSQDVFRTGLVNEQFF,TGCGCCAGCAGCCAAGATGTTTTCCGGACGGGGCTTGTGAATGAGCAGTTCTTC
.,.,TRBJ2-1,TRBV20-1,CSAWVQPHPWQFF,TGCAGTGCTTGGGTGCAACCCCACCCTTGGCAGTTCTTC
TRBD2,few,TRBJ2-5,TRBV24-1,CATSDIIGGDQETQYF,TGTGCCACCAGTGATATCATCGGGGGGGACCAAGAGACCCAGTACTTC
.,.,TRBJ1-2,TRBV20-1,CSAGDNGNYRYTF,TGCAGTGCCGGGGACAACGGTAATTATCGCTACACCTTC
TRBD1,many,TRBJ2-5,TRBV5-1,CASNMQGARETQYF,TGCGCCAGCAATATGCAGGGGGCGCGGGAGACCCAGTACTTC
.,.,TRBJ2-2,TRBV12-3/TRBV12-4,CASSLQGRVTGELFF,TGTGCCAGCAGTTTACAGGGGCGGGTCACCGGGGAGCTGTTTTTT
.,many,TRBJ2-1,TRBV29-1,CSVESSSYNEQFF,TGCAGCGTTGAGAGTAGCTCCTACAATGAGCAGTTCTTC
.,.,TRBJ2-3,TRBV24-1,CATSVSRTETQYF,TGTGCCACCAGTGTTTCCCGTACGGAGACGCAGTATTTT
.,few,TRBJ2-3,TRBV12-3/TRBV12-4,CASRATDRLTDTQYF,TGTGCCAGCAGGGCCACCGACAGGCTTACAGATACGCAGTATTTT
TRBD1,.,TRBJ1-4,TRBV4-3,CASSQEGTGDEKLFF,TGCGCCAGCAGCCAAGAGGGGACAGGGGATGAAAAACTGTTTTTT
TRBD1,few,TRBJ1-2,TRBV9,CASSPRAGGDYGYTF,TGTGCCAGCAGCCCCCGGGCAGGGGGGGACTATGGCTACACCTTC
TRBD1,.,TRBJ1-1,TRBV5-1,CASSLDSGGNTEAFF,TGCGCCAGCAGCTTGGATTCAGGGGGGAACACTGAAGCTTTCTTT
TRBD2,few,TRBJ2-1,TRBV20-1,CSANPLAGVFNEQFF,TGCAGTGCTAACCCACTAGCGGGAGTTTTTAATGAGCAGTTCTTC
.,few,TRBJ1-2,TRBV5-1,CASSLLQGDYGYTF,TGCGCCAGCAGCTTGTTACAGGGAGACTATGGCTACACCTTC
.,few,TRBJ2-1,TRBV6-5,CASSKGRLDNEQFF,TGTGCCAGCAGTAAGGGGAGGCTTGACAATGAGCAGTTCTTC
.,.,TRBJ1-2,TRBV15,CATSRAGAYGYTF,TGTGCCACCAGCAGAGCAGGGGCCTATGGCTACACCTTC
.,.,TRBJ1-5,TRBV2,CASTWTANQPQHF,TGTGCCAGCACGTGGACAGCCAATCAGCCCCAGCATTTT
.,.,TRBJ1-2,TRBV9,CASSVGIGRGSPVGYTF,TGTGCCAGCAGCGTAGGAATCGGGAGAGGCAGCCCAGTTGGCTACACCTTC
.,.,TRBJ1-5,TRBV28,CASSYQAGNQPQHF,TGTGCCAGCAGTTACCAGGCGGGCAATCAGCCCCAGCATTTT
TRBD2,.,TRBJ2-7,TRBV6-2/TRBV6-3,CASRDGGLAVLSSYEQYF,TGTGCCAGCAGGGACGGAGGGCTAGCGGTCCTAAGCTCCTACGAGCAGTACTTC
.,.,TRBJ2-5,TRBV20-1,CSASLSGTQYF,TGCAGTGCTAGCCTATCCGGCACCCAGTACTTC
.,.,TRBJ1-6,TRBV7-9,CASSARRENSPLHF,TGTGCCAGCAGCGCCCGACGGGAGAATTCACCCCTCCACTTT
TRBD2,.,TRBJ2-1,TRBV3-1,CASSQALWTSGRKYEQFF,TGTGCCAGCAGCCAAGCCCTTTGGACTAGCGGGAGGAAGTATGAGCAGTTCTTC
TRBD1,.,TRBJ1-5,TRBV7-9,CASSLALTGWAESNQPQHF,TGTGCCAGCAGCTTAGCGCTGACAGGGTGGGCGGAGAGCAATCAGCCCCAGCATTTT
.,.,TRBJ1-6,TRBV6-5,CASSYSRTARGSPLHF,TGTGCCAGCAGTTACTCCAGGACCGCGAGGGGATCACCCCTCCACTTT
.,.,TRBJ1-5,TRBV20-1,CSARIGGGQPQHF,TGCAGTGCGAGAATCGGGGGTGGACAGCCCCAGCATTTT
TRBD1,.,TRBJ2-5,TRBV12-3/TRBV12-4,CASSLSTGIEEQYF,TGTGCCAGCAGTTTGTCGACAGGGATAGAAGAGCAGTACTTC
.,.,TRBJ2-7,TRBV5-1,CASSLGDETYEQYF,TGCGCCAGCAGCTTGGGGGACGAGACCTACGAGCAGTACTTC
.,few,TRBJ2-1,TRBV12-3/TRBV12-4,CASQVNPSYNEQFF,TGTGCCAGCCAGGTGAACCCCTCCTACAATGAGCAGTTCTTC